The 4 T cell receptor beta chains below all came from one sample that was sequenced in a study of regulatory T cells in long-lasting Graves disease. Researchers made TCR beta libraries by using iRepertoire HTBI primers and running Arm-PCR on CDR3 regions. MiXCR, run by TCRdb on the multiplex PCR reads, gives a single entry per CDR3 protein. The repertoire consists of a few hundred thousand distinct CDR3 sequences, with about a sixth occurring once and the leading ten covering around 23%. Specified time point: newly diagnosed GD, antithyroid drugs for less than 3 months. RNA isolated from PBMCs was used to make the TCR library. A further study also used this sample, focusing on T cells in Graves' hyperthyroidism and ophthalmopathy.

The material was peripheral blood mononuclear cells (PBMCs), obtained at new diagnosis, from a patient treated with antithyroid drugs. The receptors were gathered from a woman aged 18-29 years with Graves disease.

The chain has TRBV6-2 or TRBV6-3 and TRBJ2-7; a possible D gene is TRBD1 (6 bases). CDR3 size: 15 residues. V lost 4 bases, J lost 2 bases, and 15 bases lay in between. Germline values: CDR1 MNHEY, CDR2 SVGEGT. Here the CDR3 reads CASSSHRQDTYEQYF. In DNA, the CDR3 is TGTGCCAGCAGTTCCCATCGACAGGATACCTACGAGCAGTACTTC.

This clonotype was picked up a small number of times. This chain connects TRBV19 to TRBJ2-1; 8 bases line up with TRBD1. Unmatched junction bases numbered 12, after V lost 5 bases and J lost 9 bases. The germline CDR1 and CDR2 sequences are LNHDA and SQIVND (reference sequence). This CDR3 region has 15 residues. Here the CDR3 DNA reads TGTGCCAGTAGTCCTCGGGCAGGGGGCTTCGGTGAGCAGTTCTTC. Encoded protein: CASSPRAGGFGEQFF.

V usage is TRBV9 and J usage is TRBJ2-1; TRBD2 agrees at 7 bases. J gave up 7 bases and V 7 bases, and 8 bases lay outside the gene matches. Germline V gives CDR1 SGDLS, CDR2 YYNGEE. The CDR3 consists of 13 residues. The CDR3 DNA reads as TGTGCCAGCGGAGCAGGACTAGTAAATGAGCAGTTCTTC. Translation: CASGAGLVNEQFF.

This clonotype occurred many times. The rearrangement links TRBV12-3 or TRBV12-4 to TRBJ1-5; 7 bases align to TRBD1. The CDR3 is 16 residues long. The trim removed 5 bases at V and 6 bases at J, leaving 13 bases unmatched. CDR3 protein: CASSAVRQGAGQPQHF. The DNA for the CDR3 is TGTGCCAGCAGTGCAGTCAGACAGGGTGCGGGTCAGCCCCAGCATTTT.